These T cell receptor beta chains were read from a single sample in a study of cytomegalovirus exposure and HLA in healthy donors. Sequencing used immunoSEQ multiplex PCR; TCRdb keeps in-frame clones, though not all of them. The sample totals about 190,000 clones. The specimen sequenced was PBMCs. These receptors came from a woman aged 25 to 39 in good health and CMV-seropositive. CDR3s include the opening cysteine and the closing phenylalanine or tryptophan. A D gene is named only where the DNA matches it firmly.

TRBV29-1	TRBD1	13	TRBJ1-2	CSGTVSPNYGYTF
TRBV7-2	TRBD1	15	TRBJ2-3	CASSGGQGAADTQYF
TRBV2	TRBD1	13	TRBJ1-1	CASRDRVNTEAFF
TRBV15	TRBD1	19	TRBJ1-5	CATSSTGTGEVVGNQPQHF
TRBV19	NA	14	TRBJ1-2	CASSITATNYGYTF
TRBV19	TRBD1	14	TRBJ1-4	CASSERQGAEKLFF
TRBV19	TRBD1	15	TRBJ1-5	CASSTDRGSRQPQHF
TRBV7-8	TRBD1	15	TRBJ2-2	CASSSQGADTGELFF
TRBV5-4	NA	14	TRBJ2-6	CASSPYSGANVLTF
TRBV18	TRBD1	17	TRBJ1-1	CASSPRTGGIGGTEAFF
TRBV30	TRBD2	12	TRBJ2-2	CASPLAPGELFF
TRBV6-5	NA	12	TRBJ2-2	CASSRDNGELFF
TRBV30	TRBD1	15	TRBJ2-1	CAWSRLGQGVNEQFF
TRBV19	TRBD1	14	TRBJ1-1	CASSQGQGGTEAFF
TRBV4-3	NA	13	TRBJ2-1	CASSQAHQEGPFF
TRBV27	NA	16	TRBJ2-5	CASSSLPRHSRETQYF
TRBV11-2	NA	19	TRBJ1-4	CASSLVLNRQYVTNEKLFF
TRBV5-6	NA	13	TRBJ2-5	CASSLGAEETQYF
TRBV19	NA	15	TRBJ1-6	CASSIGNRENSPLHF
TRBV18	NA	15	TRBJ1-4	CASSPIRATNEKLFF
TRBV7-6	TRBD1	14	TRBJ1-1	CASSLLSGTGEAFF
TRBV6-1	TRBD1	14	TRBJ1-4	CASKAGTGEGKLFF
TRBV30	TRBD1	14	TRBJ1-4	CAWSVLTGAEKLFF
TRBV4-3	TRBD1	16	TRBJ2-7	CASSFTYDRDSYEQYF
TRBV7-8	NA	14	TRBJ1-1	CASSLVGGNTEAFF
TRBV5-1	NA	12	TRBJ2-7	CASSGRSYEQYF